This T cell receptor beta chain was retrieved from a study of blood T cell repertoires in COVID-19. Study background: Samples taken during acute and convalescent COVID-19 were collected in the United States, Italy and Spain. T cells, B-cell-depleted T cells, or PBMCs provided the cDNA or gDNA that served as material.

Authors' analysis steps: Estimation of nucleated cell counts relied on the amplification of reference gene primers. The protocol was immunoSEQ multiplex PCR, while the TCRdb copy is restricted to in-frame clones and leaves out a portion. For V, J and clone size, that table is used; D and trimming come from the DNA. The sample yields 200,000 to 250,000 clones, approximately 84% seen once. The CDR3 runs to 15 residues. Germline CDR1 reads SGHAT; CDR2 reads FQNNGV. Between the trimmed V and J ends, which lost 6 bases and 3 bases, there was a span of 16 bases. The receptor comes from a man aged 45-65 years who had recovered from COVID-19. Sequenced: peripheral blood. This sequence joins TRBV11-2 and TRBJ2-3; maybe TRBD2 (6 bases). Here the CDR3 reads CASSLRRGLTDTQYF. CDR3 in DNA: TGTGCCAGCAGTCTAAGGAGGGGATTGACAGATACGCAGTATTTT.